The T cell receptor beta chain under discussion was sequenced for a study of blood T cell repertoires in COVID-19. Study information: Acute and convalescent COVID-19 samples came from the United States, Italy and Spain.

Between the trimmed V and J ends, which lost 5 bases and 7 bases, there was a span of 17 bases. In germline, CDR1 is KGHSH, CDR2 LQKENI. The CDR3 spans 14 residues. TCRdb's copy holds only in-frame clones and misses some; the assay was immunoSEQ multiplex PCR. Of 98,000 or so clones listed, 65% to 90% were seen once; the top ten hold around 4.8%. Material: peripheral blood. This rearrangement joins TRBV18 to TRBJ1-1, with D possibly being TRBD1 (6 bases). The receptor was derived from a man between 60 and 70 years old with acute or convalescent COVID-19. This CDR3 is CASSFNREPLEAFF. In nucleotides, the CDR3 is TGTGCCAGCTCATTCAACAGGGAGCCGCTTGAAGCTTTCTTT.